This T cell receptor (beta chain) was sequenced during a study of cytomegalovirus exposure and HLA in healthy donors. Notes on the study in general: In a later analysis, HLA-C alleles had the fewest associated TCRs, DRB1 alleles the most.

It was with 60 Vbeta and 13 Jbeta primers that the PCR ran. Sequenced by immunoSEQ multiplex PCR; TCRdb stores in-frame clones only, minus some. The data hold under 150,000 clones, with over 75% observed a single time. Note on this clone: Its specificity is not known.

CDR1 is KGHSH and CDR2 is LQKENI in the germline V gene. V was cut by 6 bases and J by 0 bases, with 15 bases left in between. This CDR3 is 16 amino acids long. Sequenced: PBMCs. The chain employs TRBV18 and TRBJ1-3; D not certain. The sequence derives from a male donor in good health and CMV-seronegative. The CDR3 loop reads CASSPQNANSGNTIYF. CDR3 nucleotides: TGTGCCAGCTCCCCGCAAAACGCTAACTCTGGAAACACCATATATTTT.